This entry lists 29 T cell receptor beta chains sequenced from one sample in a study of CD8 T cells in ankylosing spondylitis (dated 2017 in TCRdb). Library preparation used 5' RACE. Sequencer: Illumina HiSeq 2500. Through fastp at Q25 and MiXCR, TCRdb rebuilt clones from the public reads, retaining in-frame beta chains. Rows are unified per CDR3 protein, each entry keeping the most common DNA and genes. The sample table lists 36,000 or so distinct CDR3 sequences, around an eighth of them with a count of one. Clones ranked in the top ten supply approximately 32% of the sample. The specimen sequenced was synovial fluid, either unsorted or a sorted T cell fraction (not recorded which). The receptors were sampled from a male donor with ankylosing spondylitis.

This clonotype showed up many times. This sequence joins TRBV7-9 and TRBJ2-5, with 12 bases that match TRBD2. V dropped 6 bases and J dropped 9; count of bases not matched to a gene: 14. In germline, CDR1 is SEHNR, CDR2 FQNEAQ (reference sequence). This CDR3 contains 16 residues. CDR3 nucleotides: TGTGCCAGCAGTTCCCGACTAGCGGGGGCCCAAGGGCCCCAGTACTTC. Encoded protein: CASSSRLAGAQGPQYF.

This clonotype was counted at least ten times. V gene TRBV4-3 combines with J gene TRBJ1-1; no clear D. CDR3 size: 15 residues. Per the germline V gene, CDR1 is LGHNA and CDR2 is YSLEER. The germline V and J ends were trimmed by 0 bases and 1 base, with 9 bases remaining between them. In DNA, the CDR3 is TGCGCCAGCAGCCAAGATCCCCAGAAGAACACTGAAGCTTTCTTT. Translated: CASSQDPQKNTEAFF.

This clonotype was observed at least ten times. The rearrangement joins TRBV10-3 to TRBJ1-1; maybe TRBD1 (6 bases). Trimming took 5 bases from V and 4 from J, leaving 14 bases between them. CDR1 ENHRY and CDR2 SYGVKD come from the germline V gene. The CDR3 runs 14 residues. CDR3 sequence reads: CAISQTGGTTEAFF. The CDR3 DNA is TGTGCCATCAGTCAGACAGGTGGTACCACTGAAGCTTTCTTT.

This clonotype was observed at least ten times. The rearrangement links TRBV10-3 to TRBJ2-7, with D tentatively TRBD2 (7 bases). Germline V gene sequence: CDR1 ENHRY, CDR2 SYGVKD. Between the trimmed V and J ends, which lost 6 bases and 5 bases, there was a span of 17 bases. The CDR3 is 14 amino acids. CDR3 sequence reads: CAIRWDTGRNEQYF. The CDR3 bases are TGTGCCATCAGGTGGGACACCGGGAGGAACGAGCAGTACTTC.

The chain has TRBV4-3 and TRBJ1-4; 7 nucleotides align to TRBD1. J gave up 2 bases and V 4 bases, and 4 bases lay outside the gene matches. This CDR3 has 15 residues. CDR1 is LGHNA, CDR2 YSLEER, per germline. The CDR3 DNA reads TGCGCCAGCAGCCCTACAGGGGCTACTAATGAAAAACTGTTTTTT. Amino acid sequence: CASSPTGATNEKLFF.

The CDR3 loop reads CSARDRDRYGAEAFF. As DNA, the CDR3 is TGCAGTGCTAGAGATAGAGACAGGTATGGGGCTGAAGCTTTCTTT. The chain joins TRBV20-1 to TRBJ1-1; tentative D call: TRBD1 (6 bases). The CDR3 has 15 residues. Germline lookup yields CDR1 DFQATT and CDR2 SNEGSKA (reference sequence). V was clipped by 0 bases and J by 6 bases, with 17 bases between them.

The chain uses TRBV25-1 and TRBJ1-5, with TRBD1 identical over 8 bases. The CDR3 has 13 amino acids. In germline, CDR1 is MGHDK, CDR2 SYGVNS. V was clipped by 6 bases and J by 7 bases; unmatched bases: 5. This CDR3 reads CASRGQGGQPQHF. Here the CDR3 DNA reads TGTGCCAGCAGAGGACAGGGAGGCCAGCCCCAGCATTTT.

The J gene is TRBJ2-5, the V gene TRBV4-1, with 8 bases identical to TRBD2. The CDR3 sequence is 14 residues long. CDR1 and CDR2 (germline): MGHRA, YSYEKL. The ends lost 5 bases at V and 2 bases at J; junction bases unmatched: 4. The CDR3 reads CASSTLAEQETQYF. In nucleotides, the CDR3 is TGCGCCAGCAGCACACTAGCGGAACAAGAGACCCAGTACTTC.

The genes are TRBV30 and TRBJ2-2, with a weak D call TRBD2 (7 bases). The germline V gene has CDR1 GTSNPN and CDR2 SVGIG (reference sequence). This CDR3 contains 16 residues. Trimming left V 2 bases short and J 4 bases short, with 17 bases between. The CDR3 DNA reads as TGTGCCTGGAGTACTTTCGGGGGGCTCGGCACCGGGGAGCTGTTTTTT. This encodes CAWSTFGGLGTGELFF.

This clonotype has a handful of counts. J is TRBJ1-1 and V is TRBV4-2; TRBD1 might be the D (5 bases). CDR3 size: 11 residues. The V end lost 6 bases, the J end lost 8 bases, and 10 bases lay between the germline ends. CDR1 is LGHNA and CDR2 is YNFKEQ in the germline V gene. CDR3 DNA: TGTGCCAGCAGACGAGGGGCCGAAGCTTTCTTT. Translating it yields CASRRGAEAFF.

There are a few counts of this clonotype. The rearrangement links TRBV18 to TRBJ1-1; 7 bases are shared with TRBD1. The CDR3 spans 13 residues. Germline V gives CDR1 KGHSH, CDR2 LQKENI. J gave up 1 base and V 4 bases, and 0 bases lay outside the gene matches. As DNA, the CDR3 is TGTGCCAGCTCACACAGGGGGAACACTGAAGCTTTCTTT. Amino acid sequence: CASSHRGNTEAFF. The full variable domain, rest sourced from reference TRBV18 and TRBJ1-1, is NAGVMQNPRHLVRRRGQEARLRCSPMKGHSHVYWYRQLPEEGLKFMVYLQKENIIDESGMPKERFSAEFPKEGPSILRIQQVVRGDSAAYFCASSHRGNTEAFFGQGTRLTVV.

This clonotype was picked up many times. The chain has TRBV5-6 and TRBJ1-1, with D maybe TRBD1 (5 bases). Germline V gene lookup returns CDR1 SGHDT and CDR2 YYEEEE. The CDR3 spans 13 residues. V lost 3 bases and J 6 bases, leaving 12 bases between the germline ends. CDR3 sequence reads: CASSSLREAEAFF. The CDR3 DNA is TGTGCCAGCAGCTCCCTCAGGGAGGCTGAAGCTTTCTTT.

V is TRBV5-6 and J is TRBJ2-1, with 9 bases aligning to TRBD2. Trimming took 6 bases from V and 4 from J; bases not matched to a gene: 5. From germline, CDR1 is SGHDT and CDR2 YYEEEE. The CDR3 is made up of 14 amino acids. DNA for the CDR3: TGTGCCAGCACCATGGGACTAGCTTACAATGAGCAGTTCTTC. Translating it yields CASTMGLAYNEQFF.

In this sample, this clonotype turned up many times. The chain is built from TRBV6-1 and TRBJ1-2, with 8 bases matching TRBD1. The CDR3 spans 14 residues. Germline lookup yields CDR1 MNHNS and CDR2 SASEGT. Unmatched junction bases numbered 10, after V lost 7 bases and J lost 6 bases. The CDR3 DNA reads TGTGCCAGCAACCCAGGGGGCTCGGGAGATGGCTACACCTTC. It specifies CASNPGGSGDGYTF.

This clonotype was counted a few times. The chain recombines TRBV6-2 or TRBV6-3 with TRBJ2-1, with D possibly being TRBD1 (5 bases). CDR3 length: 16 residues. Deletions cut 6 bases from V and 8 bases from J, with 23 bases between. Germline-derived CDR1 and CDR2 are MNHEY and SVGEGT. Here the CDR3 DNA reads TGTGCCAGCAGCAACCGACGAACATACAGGTTCGATGAGCAGTTCTTC. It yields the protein CASSNRRTYRFDEQFF.

The CDR3 here is CASSPGTAKTQYF. Here the CDR3 DNA reads TGTGCCAGCAGTCCTGGGACCGCCAAGACCCAGTACTTC. The V and J genes are TRBV12-3 or TRBV12-4 and TRBJ2-5; D is perhaps TRBD1 or TRBD2 (5 bases each). The CDR3 sequence is 13 residues long. The V gene lost 5 bases and the J gene lost 6 bases, with 13 bases spanning the gap.

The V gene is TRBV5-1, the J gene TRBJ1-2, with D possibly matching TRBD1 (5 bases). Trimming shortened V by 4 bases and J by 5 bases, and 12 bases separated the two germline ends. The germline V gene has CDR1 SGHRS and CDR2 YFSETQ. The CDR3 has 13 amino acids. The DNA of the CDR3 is TGCGCCAGCAGCGACAGAGGGGAGTATGGCTACACCTTC. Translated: CASSDRGEYGYTF.

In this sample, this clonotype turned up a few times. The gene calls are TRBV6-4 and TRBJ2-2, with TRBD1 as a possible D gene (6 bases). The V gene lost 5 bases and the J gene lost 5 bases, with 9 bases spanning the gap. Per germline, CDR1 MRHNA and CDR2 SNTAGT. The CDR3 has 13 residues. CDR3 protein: CASSRTETGELFF. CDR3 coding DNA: TGTGCCAGCAGTAGGACAGAGACCGGGGAGCTGTTTTTT.

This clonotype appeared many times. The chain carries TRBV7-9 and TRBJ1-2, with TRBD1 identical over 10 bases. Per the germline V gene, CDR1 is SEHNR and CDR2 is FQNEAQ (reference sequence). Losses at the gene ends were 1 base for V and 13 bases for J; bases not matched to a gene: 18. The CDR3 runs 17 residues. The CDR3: CASSLVGQGDSDVPLTF. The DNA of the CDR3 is TGTGCCAGCAGCTTAGTAGGACAGGGGGATAGTGATGTTCCCCTCACCTTC.

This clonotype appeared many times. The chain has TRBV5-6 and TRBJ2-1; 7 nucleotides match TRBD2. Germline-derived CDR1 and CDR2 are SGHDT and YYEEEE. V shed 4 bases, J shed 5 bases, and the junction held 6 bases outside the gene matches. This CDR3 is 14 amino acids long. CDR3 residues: CASSPGGSHNEQFF. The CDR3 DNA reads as TGTGCCAGCAGCCCCGGGGGGTCCCACAATGAGCAGTTCTTC.

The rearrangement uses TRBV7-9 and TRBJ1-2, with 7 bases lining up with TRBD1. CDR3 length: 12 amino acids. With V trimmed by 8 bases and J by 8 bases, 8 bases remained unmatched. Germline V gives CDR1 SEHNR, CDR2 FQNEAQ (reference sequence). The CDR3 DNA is TGTGCCAGCCAACAGGGGTTGTTCGGCTACACCTTC. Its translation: CASQQGLFGYTF.

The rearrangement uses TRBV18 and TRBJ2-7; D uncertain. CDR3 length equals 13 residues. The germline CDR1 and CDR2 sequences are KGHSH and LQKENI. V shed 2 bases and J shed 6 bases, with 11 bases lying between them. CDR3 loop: CASSPLTRVEQYF. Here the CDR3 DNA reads TGTGCCAGCTCACCATTAACCCGGGTCGAGCAGTACTTC.

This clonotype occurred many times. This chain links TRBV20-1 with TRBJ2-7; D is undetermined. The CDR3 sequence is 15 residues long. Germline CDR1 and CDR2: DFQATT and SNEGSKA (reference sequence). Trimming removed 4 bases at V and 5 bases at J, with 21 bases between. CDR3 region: CSATRAGRLIHEQYF. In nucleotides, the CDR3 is TGCAGTGCTACCCGTGCTGGCCGCCTAATCCACGAGCAGTACTTC.

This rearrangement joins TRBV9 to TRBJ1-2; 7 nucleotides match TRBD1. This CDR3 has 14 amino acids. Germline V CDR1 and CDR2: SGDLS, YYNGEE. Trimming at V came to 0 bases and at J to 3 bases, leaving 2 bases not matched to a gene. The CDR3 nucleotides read TGTGCCAGCAGCGTAGAAGGGGGCTACTATGGCTACACCTTC. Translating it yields CASSVEGGYYGYTF.

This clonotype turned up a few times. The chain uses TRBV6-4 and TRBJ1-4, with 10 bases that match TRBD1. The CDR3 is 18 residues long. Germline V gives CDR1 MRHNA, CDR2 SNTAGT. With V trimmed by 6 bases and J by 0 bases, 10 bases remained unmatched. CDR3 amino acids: CASSETGQGGSTNEKLFF. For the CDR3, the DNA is TGTGCCAGCAGCGAGACCGGACAGGGGGGATCAACTAATGAAAAACTGTTTTTT.

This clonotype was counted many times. The CDR3 protein is CASSLFRSYSYNEQFF. The CDR3 DNA reads as TGTGCCAGCAGCTTGTTTAGGAGCTACTCCTACAATGAGCAGTTCTTC. The gene calls are TRBV5-5 and TRBJ2-1; D not certain. The CDR3 length is 16 residues. Germline V gene lookup returns CDR1 SGHKS and CDR2 YYEKEE (reference sequence). V was cut by 1 base and J by 0 bases, with 11 bases left in between. The variable domain in full, with the rest retrieved from reference TRBV5-5 and TRBJ2-1, is DAGVTQSPTHLIKTRGQQVTLRCSPISGHKSVSWYQQVLGQGPQFIFQYYEKEERGRGNFPDRFSARQFPNYSSELNVNALLLGDSALYLCASSLFRSYSYNEQFFGPGTRLTVL.

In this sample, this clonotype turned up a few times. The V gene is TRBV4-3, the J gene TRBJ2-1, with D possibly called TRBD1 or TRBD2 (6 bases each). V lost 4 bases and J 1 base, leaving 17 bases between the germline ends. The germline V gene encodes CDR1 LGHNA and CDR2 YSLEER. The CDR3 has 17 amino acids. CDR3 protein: CASSPSGGGRSYNEQFF. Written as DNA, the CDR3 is TGCGCCAGCAGCCCCTCTGGAGGGGGGAGGTCCTACAATGAGCAGTTCTTC.

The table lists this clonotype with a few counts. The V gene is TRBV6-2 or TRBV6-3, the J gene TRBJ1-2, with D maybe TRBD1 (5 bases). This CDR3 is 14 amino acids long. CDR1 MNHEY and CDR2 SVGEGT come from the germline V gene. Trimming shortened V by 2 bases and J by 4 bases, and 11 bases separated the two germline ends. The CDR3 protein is CASSYVPGGYGYTF. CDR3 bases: TGTGCCAGCAGTTACGTTCCGGGGGGCTATGGCTACACCTTC.

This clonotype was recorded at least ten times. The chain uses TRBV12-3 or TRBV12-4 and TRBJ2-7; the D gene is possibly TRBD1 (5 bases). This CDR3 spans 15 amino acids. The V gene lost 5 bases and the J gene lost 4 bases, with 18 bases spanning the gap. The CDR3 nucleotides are TGTGCCAGCAGTACTAACAGGCCGGGTGGGTACGAGCAGTACTTC. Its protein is CASSTNRPGGYEQYF.